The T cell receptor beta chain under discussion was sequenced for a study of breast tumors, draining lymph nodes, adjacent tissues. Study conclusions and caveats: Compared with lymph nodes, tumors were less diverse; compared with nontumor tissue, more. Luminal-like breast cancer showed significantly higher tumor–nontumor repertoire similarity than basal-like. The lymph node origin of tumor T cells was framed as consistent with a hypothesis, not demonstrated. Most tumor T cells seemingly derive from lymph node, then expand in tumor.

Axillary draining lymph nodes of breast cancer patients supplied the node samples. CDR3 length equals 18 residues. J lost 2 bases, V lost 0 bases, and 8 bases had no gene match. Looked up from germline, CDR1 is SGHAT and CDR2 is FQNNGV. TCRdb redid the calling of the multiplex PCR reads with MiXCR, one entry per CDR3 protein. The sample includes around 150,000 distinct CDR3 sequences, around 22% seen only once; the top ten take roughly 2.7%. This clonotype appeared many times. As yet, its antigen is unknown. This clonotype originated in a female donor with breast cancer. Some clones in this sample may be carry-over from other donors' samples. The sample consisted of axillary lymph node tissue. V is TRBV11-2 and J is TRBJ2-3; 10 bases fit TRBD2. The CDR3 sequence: CASSLDSRTSGVTDTQYF. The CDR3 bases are TGTGCCAGCAGCTTAGACTCCCGGACTAGCGGCGTCACAGATACGCAGTATTTT.